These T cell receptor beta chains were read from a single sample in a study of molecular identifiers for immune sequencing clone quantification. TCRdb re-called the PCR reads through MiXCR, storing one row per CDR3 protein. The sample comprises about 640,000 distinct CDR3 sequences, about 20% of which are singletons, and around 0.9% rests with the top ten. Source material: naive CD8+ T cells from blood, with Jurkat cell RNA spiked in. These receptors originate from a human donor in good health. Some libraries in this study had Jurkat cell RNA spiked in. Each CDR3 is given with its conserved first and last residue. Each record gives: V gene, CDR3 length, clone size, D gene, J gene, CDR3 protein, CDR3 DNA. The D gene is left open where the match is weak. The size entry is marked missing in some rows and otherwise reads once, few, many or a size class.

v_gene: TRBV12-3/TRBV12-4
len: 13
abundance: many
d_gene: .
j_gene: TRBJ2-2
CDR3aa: CASSLRTSGELFF
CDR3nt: TGTGCCAGCAGTTTACGGACATCCGGGGAGCTGTTTTTT

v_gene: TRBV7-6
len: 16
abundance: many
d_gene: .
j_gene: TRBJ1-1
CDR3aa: CASSLNAGGENAEAFF
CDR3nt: TGTGCCAGCAGCTTAAACGCTGGGGGGGAGAACGCTGAAGCTTTCTTT

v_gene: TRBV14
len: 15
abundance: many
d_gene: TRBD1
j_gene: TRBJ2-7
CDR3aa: CASSQYTGELYEQYF
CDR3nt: TGTGCCAGCAGCCAATATACAGGGGAACTGTACGAGCAGTACTTC

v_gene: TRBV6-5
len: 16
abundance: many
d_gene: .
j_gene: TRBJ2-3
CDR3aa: CASSYSISGSTDTQYF
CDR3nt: TGTGCCAGCAGTTACTCGATTAGCGGAAGCACAGATACGCAGTATTTT

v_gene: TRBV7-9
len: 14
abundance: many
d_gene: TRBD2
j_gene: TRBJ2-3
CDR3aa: CASKSGGLTDTQYF
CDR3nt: TGTGCCAGCAAGAGCGGGGGCCTCACAGATACGCAGTATTTT

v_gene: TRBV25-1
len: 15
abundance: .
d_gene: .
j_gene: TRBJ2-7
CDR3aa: CASSENAGNSYEQYF
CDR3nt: TGTGCCAGCAGTGAAAATGCAGGGAATTCCTACGAGCAGTACTTC

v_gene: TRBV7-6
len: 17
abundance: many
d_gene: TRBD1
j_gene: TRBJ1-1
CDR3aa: CASTPGSGTGFNTEAFF
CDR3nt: TGTGCCAGCACCCCCGGGTCGGGGACAGGGTTTAACACTGAAGCTTTCTTT

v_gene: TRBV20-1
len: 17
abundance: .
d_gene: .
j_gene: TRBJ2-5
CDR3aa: CSARDFQGSLLQETQYF
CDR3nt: TGCAGTGCTAGAGATTTCCAGGGATCTCTGCTCCAAGAGACCCAGTACTTC

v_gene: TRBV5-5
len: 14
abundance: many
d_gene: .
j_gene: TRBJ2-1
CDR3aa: CASSPGTSSNEQFF
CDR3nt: TGTGCCAGCAGCCCCGGGACGAGCAGCAATGAGCAGTTCTTC

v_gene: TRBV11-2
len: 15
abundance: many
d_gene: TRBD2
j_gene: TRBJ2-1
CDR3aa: CASSSLTSGANEQFF
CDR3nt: TGTGCCAGCAGCTCCCTGACTAGCGGGGCCAATGAGCAGTTCTTC

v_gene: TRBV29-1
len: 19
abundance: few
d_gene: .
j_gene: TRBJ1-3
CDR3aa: CSVEVAGGNRPYSGNTIYF
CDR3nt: TGCAGCGTTGAGGTGGCCGGGGGGAACAGACCATACTCTGGAAACACCATATATTTT

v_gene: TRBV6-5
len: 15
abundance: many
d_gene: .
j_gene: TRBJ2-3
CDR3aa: CASSYSSLSTDTQYF
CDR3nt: TGTGCCAGCAGTTACTCGAGCCTTAGCACAGATACGCAGTATTTT

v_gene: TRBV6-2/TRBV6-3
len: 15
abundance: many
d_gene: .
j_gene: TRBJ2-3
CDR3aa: CASSYIPGITDTQYF
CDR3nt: TGTGCCAGCAGTTATATTCCAGGGATCACAGATACGCAGTATTTT

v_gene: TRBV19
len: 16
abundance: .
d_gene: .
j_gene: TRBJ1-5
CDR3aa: CASRDPKGSWNQPQHF
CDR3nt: TGTGCCAGTAGGGACCCCAAGGGTAGTTGGAATCAGCCCCAGCATTTT

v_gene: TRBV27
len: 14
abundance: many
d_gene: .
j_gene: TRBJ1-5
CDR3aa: CASRETYSNQPQHF
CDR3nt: TGTGCCAGCAGAGAGACTTATAGCAATCAGCCCCAGCATTTT

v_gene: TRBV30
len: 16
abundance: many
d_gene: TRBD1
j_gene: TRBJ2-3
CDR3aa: CAWRPNSRGITDTQYF
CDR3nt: TGTGCCTGGAGACCTAATAGCAGGGGGATCACAGATACGCAGTATTTT

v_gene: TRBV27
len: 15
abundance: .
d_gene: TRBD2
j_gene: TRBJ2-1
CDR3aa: CASSLSGSFDNEQFF
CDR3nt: TGTGCCAGCAGTCTGAGCGGGAGTTTCGACAATGAGCAGTTCTTC

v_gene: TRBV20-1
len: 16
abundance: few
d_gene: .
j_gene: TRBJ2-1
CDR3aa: CSARDYSTGLYNEQFF
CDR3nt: TGCAGTGCTAGAGATTATTCTACAGGACTCTACAATGAGCAGTTCTTC

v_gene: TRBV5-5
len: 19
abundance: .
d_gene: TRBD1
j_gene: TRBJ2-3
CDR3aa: CASSLASIYRGQGTDTQYF
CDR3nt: TGTGCCAGCAGCTTGGCGAGCATATACAGGGGGCAGGGCACAGATACGCAGTATTTT

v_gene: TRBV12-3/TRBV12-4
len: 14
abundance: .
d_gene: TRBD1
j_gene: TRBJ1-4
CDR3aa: CASSFQGASEKLFF
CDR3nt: TGTGCCAGCAGTTTCCAGGGGGCTAGTGAAAAACTGTTTTTT

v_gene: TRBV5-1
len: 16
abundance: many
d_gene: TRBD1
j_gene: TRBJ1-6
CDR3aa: CASSPTGGDYNSPLHF
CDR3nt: TGCGCCAGCAGCCCCACAGGGGGGGACTATAATTCACCCCTCCACTTT

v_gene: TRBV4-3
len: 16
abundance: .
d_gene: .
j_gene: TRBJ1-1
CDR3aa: CASSQGTDYLNTEAFF
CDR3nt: TGCGCCAGCAGCCAAGGGACAGACTATTTGAACACTGAAGCTTTCTTT

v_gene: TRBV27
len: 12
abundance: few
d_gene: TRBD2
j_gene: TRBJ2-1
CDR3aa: CATGGLAVEQFF
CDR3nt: TGTGCCACCGGGGGACTAGCTGTTGAGCAGTTCTTC

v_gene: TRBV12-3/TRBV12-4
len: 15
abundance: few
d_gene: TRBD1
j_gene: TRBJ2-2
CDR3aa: CASSWDREVGGELFF
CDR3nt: TGTGCCAGCAGTTGGGACAGGGAAGTCGGCGGGGAGCTGTTTTTT

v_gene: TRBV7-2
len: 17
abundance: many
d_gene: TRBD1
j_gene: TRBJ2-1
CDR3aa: CASSLAGRDRAYNEQFF
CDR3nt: TGTGCCAGCAGCTTAGCAGGGAGGGACAGGGCCTACAATGAGCAGTTCTTC

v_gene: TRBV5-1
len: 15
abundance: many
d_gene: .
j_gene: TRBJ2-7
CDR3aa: CASSLAGVSSYEQYF
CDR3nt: TGCGCCAGCAGCTTGGCCGGCGTCAGCTCCTACGAGCAGTACTTC

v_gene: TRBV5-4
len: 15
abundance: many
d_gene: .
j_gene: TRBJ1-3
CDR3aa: CASSLDRDSGNTIYF
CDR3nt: TGTGCCAGCAGCTTGGACCGAGATTCTGGAAACACCATATATTTT